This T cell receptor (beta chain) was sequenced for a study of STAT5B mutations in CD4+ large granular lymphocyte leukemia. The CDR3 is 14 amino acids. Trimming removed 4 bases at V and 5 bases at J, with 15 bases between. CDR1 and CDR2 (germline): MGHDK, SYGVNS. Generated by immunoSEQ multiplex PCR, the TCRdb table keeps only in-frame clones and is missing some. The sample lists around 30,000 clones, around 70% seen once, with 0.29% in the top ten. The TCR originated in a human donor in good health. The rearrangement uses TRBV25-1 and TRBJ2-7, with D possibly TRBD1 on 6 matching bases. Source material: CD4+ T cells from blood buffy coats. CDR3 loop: CASSVPGQVHEQYF. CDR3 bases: TGTGCCAGCAGTGTCCCGGGACAAGTCCACGAGCAGTACTTC.